The 21 T cell receptor beta chains presented below share a single source sample, sequenced in a study of regulatory T cells in long-lasting Graves disease. The sample's time point: newly diagnosed GD, antithyroid drugs for less than 3 months. Scientists built the TCR library using RNA that was extracted from PBMCs. iRepertoire HTBI primers and Arm-PCR of CDR3 regions built TCR beta libraries. TCRdb recomputed calls from the multiplex PCR reads with MiXCR, one row per CDR3 protein. This table has hundreds of thousands of distinct CDR3 sequences, approximately 12% appearing once. These same data were also listed under a study on T cells in Graves' hyperthyroidism and ophthalmopathy.

Sequences were derived from peripheral blood mononuclear cells (PBMCs), sampled at new diagnosis, from a patient treated with antithyroid drugs. The receptor set was obtained from a woman aged 30 to 39 with Graves disease.

The V gene is TRBV19, the J gene TRBJ2-3; the D gene is possibly TRBD1 (6 bases). Germline V lookup: CDR1 LNHDA, CDR2 SQIVND (reference sequence). The CDR3 is 12 amino acids. The V and J ends lost 9 bases and 7 bases respectively, with 14 bases between them. This CDR3 reads CASGLRDNTQYF. The CDR3 nucleotides read TGTGCCAGCGGACTCCGGGACAATACGCAGTATTTT.

This clonotype turned up a few times. This sequence joins TRBV6-2 or TRBV6-3 and TRBJ2-1; D is unclear. The ends were cut back, 5 bases at V and 0 bases at J, with 11 bases in the middle. CDR3 length: 15 residues. CDR1 MNHEY and CDR2 SVGEGT come from the germline V gene. The CDR3 sequence is CASSVQARSYNEQFF. CDR3 in DNA: TGTGCCAGCAGTGTTCAGGCTCGCTCCTACAATGAGCAGTTCTTC.

This clonotype was seen ten or more times. The chain has TRBV27 and TRBJ1-1; D remains unclear. Trimming shortened V by 4 bases and J by 11 bases, and 17 bases separated the two germline ends. The CDR3 has 13 amino acids. From germline, CDR1 is MNHEY and CDR2 SMNVEV (reference sequence). This CDR3 reads CASSYRPEVGAFF. The CDR3 DNA reads TGTGCCAGCAGTTACCGTCCAGAGGTGGGTGCTTTCTTT.

This clonotype was detected ten times or more. The rearrangement links TRBV19 to TRBJ2-5, with 12 bases matching TRBD2. There are 18 residues in the CDR3. Losses at the gene ends were 3 bases for V and 4 bases for J; bases not matched to a gene: 12. Germline V gene data show CDR1 as LNHDA and CDR2 as SQIVND (reference sequence). The CDR3 region has the DNA TGTGCCAGTAGTATCTCGGGACTAGCGGGCGGACCGGCAGAGACCCAGTACTTC. Protein: CASSISGLAGGPAETQYF.

This rearrangement joins TRBV6-1 to TRBJ2-7, with 8 bases fitting TRBD1. TRBJ2-5 explains the end of the DNA better; the J call may be wrong. The V gene's germline CDR1 is MNHNS and CDR2 SASEGT. This CDR3 is built from 15 residues. In DNA, the CDR3 is TGTGCCAGCAGCCAAAGACAGGGGTTGAGGGAGACCCAGTACTTC. This translates into CASSQRQGLRETQYF.

The V gene is TRBV19, the J gene TRBJ2-6; D not certain. Trimming left V 2 bases short and J 11 bases short, with 10 bases between. From germline, CDR1 is LNHDA and CDR2 SQIVND (reference sequence). The CDR3 is made up of 13 amino acids. The CDR3 DNA follows: TGTGCCAGTAGTATAAGCACAGCAGACGTCCTGACTTTC. Translated, it gives CASSISTADVLTF.

A few counts support this clonotype. The chain links TRBV28 to TRBJ2-7; D gene unclear. The V end lost 3 bases, the J end lost 3 bases, and 9 bases lay between the germline ends. Germline V gives CDR1 MDHEN, CDR2 SYDVKM. The CDR3 is 13 residues long. The CDR3 nucleotides read TGTGCCAGCAGTTTTTACAGCCGCTACGAGCAGTACTTC. It codes for CASSFYSRYEQYF.

This clonotype was counted a few times. The chain combines TRBV20-1 with TRBJ1-2, with D uncertain. This CDR3 region has 14 residues. Germline CDR1 DFQATT, CDR2 SNEGSKA (reference sequence). V was cut by 1 base and J by 7 bases, with 16 bases left in between. The CDR3 DNA is TGCAGTGCTAGAGCCGGCGGGTTTCTTAGTGGCTACACCTTC. Protein: CSARAGGFLSGYTF.

This clonotype has just a few counts. The chain joins TRBV11-2 to TRBJ2-2; 15 bases fit TRBD2. The V gene's germline CDR1 is SGHAT and CDR2 FQNNGV. Trimming took 6 bases from V and 5 from J; bases not matched to a gene: 4. The CDR3 is made up of 16 amino acids. The CDR3 protein is CASRRTSGRATGELFF. In nucleotides, the CDR3 is TGTGCCAGCAGGAGGACTAGCGGGAGGGCTACCGGGGAGCTGTTTTTT.

The sample holds many counts of this clonotype. This rearrangement joins TRBV7-9 to TRBJ2-5; no firm D call. The CDR3 loop spans 10 amino acids. CDR1 is SEHNR and CDR2 is FQNEAQ in the germline V gene (reference sequence). The germline V and J ends were trimmed by 1 base and 6 bases, with 0 bases remaining between them. The CDR3 sequence is CASSLETQYF. The CDR3 nucleotides are TGTGCCAGCAGCTTAGAGACCCAGTACTTC.

This clonotype was counted a few times. The chain joins TRBV4-1 to TRBJ2-3; TRBD2 matches at 11 bases. V was clipped by 3 bases and J by 1 base; unmatched bases: 9. Germline CDR1 reads MGHRA; CDR2 reads YSYEKL. The CDR3 covers 18 residues. CDR3 nucleotides: TGCGCCAGCAGCCAGGTTAGCGGGAGGGCCTATCGCACAGATACGCAGTATTTT. This encodes CASSQVSGRAYRTDTQYF.

This clonotype was picked up many times. The V call is TRBV28, the J call TRBJ2-1, with no clear D. The CDR3 runs 13 residues. V lost 5 bases and J 5 bases, leaving 10 bases between the germline ends. From germline, CDR1 is MDHEN and CDR2 SYDVKM. The CDR3 loop is CASSLIRNNEQFF. In nucleotides, the CDR3 is TGTGCCAGCAGTCTCATCCGGAACAATGAGCAGTTCTTC.

There are many counts of this clonotype. V gene TRBV27 combines with J gene TRBJ2-2, with no clear D. The CDR3 has 14 residues. Germline V gives CDR1 MNHEY, CDR2 SMNVEV (reference sequence). Trimming left V 10 bases short and J 0 bases short, with 12 bases between. CDR3 coding DNA: TGTGCCACCAAGTTCTCCGCGAACACCGGGGAGCTGTTTTTT. It is translated as CATKFSANTGELFF.

This clonotype was recorded a few times. The J gene is TRBJ1-2, the V gene TRBV12-3 or TRBV12-4; D possibly corresponds to TRBD1 (5 bases). The CDR3 has 15 residues. The ends were cut back, 5 bases at V and 3 bases at J, with 16 bases in the middle. This CDR3 reads CASSPQEGGYYGYTF. The CDR3 DNA reads as TGTGCCAGCAGTCCACAGGAGGGAGGGTACTATGGCTACACCTTC.

Ten or more counts support this clonotype. The gene calls are TRBV18 and TRBJ1-3, with TRBD1 matching over 7 bases. Germline V gene lookup returns CDR1 KGHSH and CDR2 LQKENI. The CDR3 runs 17 residues. J was trimmed by 0 bases and V by 2 bases; bases with no gene match: 7. The CDR3 coding sequence is TGTGCCAGCTCACCAAGAGGAGGGGACAGCTCTGGAAACACCATATATTTT. It yields the protein CASSPRGGDSSGNTIYF.

The chain has TRBV20-1 and TRBJ2-4, with D perhaps assigned TRBD1 or TRBD2 (6 bases each). Germline V gives CDR1 DFQATT, CDR2 SNEGSKA (reference sequence). Trimming took 1 base from V and 2 from J, leaving 9 bases between them. The CDR3 covers 14 residues. Written as DNA, the CDR3 is TGCAGTGCTAGAGGTCGGGGGCCCAAAAACATTCAGTACTTC. Translation: CSARGRGPKNIQYF.

This clonotype showed up many times. V usage is TRBV28 and J usage is TRBJ2-7, with TRBD2 identical over 9 bases. Germline V CDR1 and CDR2: MDHEN, SYDVKM. With V trimmed by 4 bases and J by 4 bases, 5 bases remained unmatched. This CDR3 has 14 residues. CDR3 in amino acids: CASSWLAGPYEQYF. CDR3 bases: TGTGCCAGCAGTTGGCTAGCGGGACCGTACGAGCAGTACTTC.

The genes are TRBV7-9 and TRBJ1-5; D might be TRBD1 (5 bases). Per the germline V gene, CDR1 is SEHNR and CDR2 is FQNEAQ (reference sequence). Deletions cut 1 base from V and 11 bases from J, with 9 bases between. This CDR3 comprises 12 residues. CDR3: CASSLVGGSQHF. In DNA, the CDR3 is TGTGCCAGCAGCTTAGTGGGGGGGTCCCAGCATTTT. The whole variable domain, filled in from reference TRBV7-9 and TRBJ1-5, reads DTGVSQNPRHKITKRGQNVTFRCDPISEHNRLYWYRQTLGQGPEFLTYFQNEAQLEKSRLLSDRFSAERPKGSFSTLEIQRTEQGDSAMYLCASSLVGGSQHFGDGTRLSIL.

V and J are TRBV7-2 and TRBJ2-3, with D possibly TRBD2 on 5 matching bases. CDR1 is SGHTA and CDR2 is FQGNSA in the germline V gene. V dropped 5 bases and J dropped 0 bases, with 30 bases sitting between them. CDR3 length: 21 amino acids. This CDR3 reads CASSETPVDGVSSLSTDTQYF. In DNA form, the CDR3 reads TGTGCCAGCAGCGAAACCCCAGTTGACGGGGTCAGCTCCCTAAGCACAGATACGCAGTATTTT.

In its sample, this clonotype was seen many times. The chain is built from TRBV28 and TRBJ1-2; the D gene is possibly TRBD1 (5 bases). This CDR3 comprises 13 residues. Germline CDR1 MDHEN, CDR2 SYDVKM. V was cut by 3 bases and J by 5 bases, with 10 bases left in between. The CDR3 bases are TGTGCCAGCAGTTTGGGGGGTCGGTATGGCTACACCTTC. Translated: CASSLGGRYGYTF.

This clonotype was picked up a small number of times. The chain has TRBV7-2 and TRBJ2-5; no reliable D call. TRBJ2-1 explains the end of the DNA better; the J call may be wrong. CDR3 length: 15 residues. Germline lookup yields CDR1 SGHTA and CDR2 FQGNSA. This CDR3 is CASSLSGRVKHEQFF. CDR3 nucleotide sequence: TGTGCCAGCAGCTTATCGGGTAGGGTTAAGCATGAGCAGTTCTTC.